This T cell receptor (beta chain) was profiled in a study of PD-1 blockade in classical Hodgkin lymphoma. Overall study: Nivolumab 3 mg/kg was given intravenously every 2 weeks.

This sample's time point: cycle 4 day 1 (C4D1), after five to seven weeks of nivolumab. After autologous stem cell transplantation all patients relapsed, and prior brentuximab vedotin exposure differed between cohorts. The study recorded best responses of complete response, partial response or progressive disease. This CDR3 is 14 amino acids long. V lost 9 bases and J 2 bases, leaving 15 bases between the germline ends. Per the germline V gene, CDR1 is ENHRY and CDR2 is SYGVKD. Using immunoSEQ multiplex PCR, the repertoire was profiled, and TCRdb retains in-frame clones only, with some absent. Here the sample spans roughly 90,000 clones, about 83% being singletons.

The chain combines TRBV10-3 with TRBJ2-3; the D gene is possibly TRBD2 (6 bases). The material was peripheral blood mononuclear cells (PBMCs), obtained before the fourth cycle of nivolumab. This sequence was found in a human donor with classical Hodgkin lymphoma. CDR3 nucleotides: TGTGCCATAGCGACTAGTGAGATCACAGATACGCAGTATTTT. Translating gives CAIATSEITDTQYF.